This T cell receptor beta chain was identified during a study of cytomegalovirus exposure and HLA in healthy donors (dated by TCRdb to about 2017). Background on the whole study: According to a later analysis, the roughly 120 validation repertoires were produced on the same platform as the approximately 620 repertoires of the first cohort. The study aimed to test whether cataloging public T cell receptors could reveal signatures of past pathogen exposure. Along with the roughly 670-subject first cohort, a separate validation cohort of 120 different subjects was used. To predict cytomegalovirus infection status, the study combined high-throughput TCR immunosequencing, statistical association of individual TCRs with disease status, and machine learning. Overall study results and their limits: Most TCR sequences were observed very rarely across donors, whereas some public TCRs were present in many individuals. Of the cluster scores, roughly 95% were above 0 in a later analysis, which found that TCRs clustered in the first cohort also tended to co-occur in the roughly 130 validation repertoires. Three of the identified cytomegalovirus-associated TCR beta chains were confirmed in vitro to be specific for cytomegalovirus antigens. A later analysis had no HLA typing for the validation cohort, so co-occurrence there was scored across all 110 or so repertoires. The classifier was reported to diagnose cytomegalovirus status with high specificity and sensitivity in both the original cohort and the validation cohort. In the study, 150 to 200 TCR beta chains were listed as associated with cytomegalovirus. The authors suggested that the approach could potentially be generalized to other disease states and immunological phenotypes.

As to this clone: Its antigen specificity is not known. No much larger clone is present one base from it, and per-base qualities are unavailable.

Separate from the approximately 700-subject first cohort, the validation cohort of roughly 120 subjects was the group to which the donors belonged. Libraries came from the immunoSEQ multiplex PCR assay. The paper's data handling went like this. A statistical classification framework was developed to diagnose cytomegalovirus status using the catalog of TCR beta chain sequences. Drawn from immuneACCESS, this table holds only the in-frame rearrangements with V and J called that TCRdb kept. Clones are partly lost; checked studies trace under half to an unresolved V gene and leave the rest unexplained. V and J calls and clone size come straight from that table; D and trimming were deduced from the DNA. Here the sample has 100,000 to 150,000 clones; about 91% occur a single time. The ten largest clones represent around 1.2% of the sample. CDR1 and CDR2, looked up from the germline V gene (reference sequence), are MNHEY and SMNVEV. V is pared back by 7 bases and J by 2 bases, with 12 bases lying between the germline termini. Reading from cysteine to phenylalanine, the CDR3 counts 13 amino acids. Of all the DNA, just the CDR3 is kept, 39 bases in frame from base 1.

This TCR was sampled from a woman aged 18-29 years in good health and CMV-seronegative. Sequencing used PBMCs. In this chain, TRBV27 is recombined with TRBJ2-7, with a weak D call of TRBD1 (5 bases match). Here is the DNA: TGTGCCAGCAAGGGGCACAGCACCTACGAGCAGTACTTC. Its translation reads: CASKGHSTYEQYF.